The clone carrying this TCR beta chain has just a few counts. The antigen is undetermined. PCR primers comprised 60 Vbeta and 13 Jbeta primers. Clones were read by immunoSEQ multiplex PCR, and TCRdb kept only the in-frame ones, dropping some. Altogether around 200,000 clones are present, around 62% being singletons, with the ten largest covering over 2.5%. The sample belongs to a study of cytomegalovirus exposure and HLA in healthy donors. Study results and limitations: It was reported in a later analysis that an Asian-associated ancestry cluster showed fewer N-insertions than the 666-donor mean.

The CDR3 runs to 15 residues. The J segment lost 3 bases and the V segment lost 4 bases, leaving 6 bases of the junction unmatched. The germline V gene encodes CDR1 KGHSH and CDR2 LQKENI. The TCR originated in a man aged 40-55 years in good health and CMV-seronegative. J is TRBJ2-4 and V is TRBV18, with 7 bases fitting TRBD1. Specimen: PBMCs. CDR3 residues: CASSQGQSNKNIQYF. Here the CDR3 DNA reads TGTGCCAGCTCACAGGGACAGTCCAACAAAAACATTCAGTACTTC.